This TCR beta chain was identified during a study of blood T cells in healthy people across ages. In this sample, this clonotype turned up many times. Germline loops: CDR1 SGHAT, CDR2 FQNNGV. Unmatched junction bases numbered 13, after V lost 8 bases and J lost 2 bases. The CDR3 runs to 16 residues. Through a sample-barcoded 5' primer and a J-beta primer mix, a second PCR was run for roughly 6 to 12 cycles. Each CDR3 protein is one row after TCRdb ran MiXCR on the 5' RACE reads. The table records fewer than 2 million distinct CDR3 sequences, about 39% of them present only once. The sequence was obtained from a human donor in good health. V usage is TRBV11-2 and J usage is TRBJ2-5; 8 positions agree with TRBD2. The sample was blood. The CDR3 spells CASGNPGLGIQETQYF. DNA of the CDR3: TGTGCCAGCGGAAATCCGGGACTAGGAATACAAGAGACCCAGTACTTC.